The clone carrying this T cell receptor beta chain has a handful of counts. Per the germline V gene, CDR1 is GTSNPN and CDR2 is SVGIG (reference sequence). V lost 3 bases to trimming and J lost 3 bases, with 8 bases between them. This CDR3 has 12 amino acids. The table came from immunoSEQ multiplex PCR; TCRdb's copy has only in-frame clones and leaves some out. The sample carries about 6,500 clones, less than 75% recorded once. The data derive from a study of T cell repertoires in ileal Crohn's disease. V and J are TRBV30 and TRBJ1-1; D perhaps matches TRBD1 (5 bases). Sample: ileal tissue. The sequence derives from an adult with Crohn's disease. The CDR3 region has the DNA TGTGCCTGGAGATGGGGGGACACTGAAGCTTTCTTT. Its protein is CAWRWGDTEAFF.